This record concerns one T cell receptor beta chain sequence. The antigen is unknown. This specimen comes from a study of cytomegalovirus exposure and HLA in healthy donors. CDR1 GTSNPN and CDR2 SVGIG come from the germline V gene (reference sequence). The CDR3 loop spans 14 amino acids. Trimming cost V 2 bases and J 7 bases; bases outside gene matches: 7. Findings and caveats of the study: The authors listed approximately 150 TCR beta chains as cytomegalovirus-associated. TCR sequences were mostly rare, though some public TCRs occurred in many donors. Subsequent analysis revealed that first-cohort TCR clusters tended to co-occur in the approximately 120 validation repertoires.

A roughly 120-subject validation cohort, separate from the roughly 700-subject first cohort, supplied the donors. Here immunoSEQ multiplex PCR was the method, and the copy in TCRdb shows in-frame clones only, minus some. In the table there are more than 300,000 clones, 70% to 90% of which are singletons. This sequence was found in a woman aged 18-29 years in good health and CMV-seronegative. The chain couples TRBV30 to TRBJ1-4; 7 nucleotides match TRBD1. Sequenced material: PBMCs. The CDR3 nucleotides are TGTGCCTGGAGTTTTAACAGGGGCCGTGAAAAACTGTTTTTT. The encoded protein is CAWSFNRGREKLFF.